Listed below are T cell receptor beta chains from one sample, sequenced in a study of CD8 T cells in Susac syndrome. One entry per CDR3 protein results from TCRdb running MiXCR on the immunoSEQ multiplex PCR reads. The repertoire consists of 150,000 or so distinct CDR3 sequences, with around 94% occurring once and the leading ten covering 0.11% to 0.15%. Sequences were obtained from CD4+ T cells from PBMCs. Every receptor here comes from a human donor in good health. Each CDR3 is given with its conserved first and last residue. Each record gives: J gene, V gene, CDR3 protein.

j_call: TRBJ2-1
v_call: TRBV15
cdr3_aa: CATSRRVGTGGNNEQFF

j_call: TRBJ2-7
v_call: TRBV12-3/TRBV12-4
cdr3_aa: CASSRTQYEQYF

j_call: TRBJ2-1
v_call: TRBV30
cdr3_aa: CAWSDGPHNEQFF

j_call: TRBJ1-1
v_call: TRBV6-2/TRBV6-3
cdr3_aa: CASRTIRVAEAFF

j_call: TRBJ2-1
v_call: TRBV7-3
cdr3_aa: CASSSGAGRTHEQFF

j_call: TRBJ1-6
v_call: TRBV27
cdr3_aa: CASSLSSISYNSPLHF

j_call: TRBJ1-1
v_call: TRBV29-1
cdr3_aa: CSVEQGAGSEAFF

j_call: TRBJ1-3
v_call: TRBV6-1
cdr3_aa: CASRGEGLTSSGNTIYF

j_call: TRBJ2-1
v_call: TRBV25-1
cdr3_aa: CASSRLGQQYNEQFF

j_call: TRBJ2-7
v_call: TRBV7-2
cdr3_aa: CASSPRTGGYEQYF

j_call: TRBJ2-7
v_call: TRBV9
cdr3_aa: CASSVETGGYEQYF

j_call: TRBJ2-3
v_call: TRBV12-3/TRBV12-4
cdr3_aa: CASSLSGGEDTQYF

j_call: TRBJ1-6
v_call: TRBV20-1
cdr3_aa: CSARDRSSYNSPLHF

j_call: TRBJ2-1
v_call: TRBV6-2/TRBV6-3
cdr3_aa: CASAHRGPYNEQFF

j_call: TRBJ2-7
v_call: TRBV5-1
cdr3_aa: CASTLSGATYEQYF

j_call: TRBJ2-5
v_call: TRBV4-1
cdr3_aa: CASSQVASAETQYF

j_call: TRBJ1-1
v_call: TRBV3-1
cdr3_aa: CASSPGTPEAFF

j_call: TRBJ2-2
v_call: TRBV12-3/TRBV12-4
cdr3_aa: CASRVAGARNTGELFF

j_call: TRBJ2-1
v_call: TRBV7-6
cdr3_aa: CASSPGTGNRNNEQFF

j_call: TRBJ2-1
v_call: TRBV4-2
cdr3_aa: CASSQAGGGAYNEQFF

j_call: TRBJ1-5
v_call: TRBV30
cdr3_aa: CAWSVGTHFQPQHF

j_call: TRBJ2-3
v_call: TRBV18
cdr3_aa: CASSPSSTDTQYF

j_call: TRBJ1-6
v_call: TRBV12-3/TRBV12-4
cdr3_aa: CASRPGPAGSPLHF

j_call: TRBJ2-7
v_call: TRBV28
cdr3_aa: CASRVTGQEQYF

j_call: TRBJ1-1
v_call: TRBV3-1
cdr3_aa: CASSQDTGTEAFF

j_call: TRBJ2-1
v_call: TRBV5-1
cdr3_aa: CASSLQAGSYNEQFF

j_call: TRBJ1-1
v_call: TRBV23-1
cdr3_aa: CASPGQLIRSTEAFF

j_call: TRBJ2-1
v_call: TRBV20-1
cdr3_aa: CSAPGVGGGDNEQFF

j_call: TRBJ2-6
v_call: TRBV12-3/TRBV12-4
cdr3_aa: CASSRGAGANVLTF

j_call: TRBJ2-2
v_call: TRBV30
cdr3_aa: CAWSELAGYTGELFF

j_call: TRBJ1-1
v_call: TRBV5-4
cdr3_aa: CASSLGGGTVNTEAFF

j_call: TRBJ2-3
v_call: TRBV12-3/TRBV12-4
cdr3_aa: CASSHPTRGEDTQYF

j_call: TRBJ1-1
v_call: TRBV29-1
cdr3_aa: CSVGGTGGTEAFF

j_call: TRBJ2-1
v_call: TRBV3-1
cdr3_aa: CASSQSSGSYNEQFF

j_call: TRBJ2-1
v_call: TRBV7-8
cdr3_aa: CASSLDRNNEQFF

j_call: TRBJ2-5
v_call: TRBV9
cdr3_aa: CASSVREETQYF

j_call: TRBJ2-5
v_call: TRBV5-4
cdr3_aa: CASGLAGGGRMGETQYF

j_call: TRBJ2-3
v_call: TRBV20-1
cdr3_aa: CSARDSSGGFNTQYF

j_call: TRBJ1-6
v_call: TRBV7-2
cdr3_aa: CASSPPPSVTLHF

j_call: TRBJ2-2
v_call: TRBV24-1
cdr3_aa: CATSDGGSGELFF

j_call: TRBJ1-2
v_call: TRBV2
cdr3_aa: CATLRGSSYGYTF

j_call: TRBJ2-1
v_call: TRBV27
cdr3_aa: CASLRTGGTGNEQFF

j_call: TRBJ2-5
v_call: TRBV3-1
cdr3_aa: CASSQGAGGSETQYF

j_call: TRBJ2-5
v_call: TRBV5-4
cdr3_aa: CASSTPTGGRETQYF

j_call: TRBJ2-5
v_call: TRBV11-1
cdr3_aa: CASSLSDGNPGKTQYF

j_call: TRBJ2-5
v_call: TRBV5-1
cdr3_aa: CASSLLGARGETQYF

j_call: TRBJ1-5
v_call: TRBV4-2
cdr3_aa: CASSQEAGPEPQHF

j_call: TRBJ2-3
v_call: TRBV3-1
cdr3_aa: CASSQREDTQYF

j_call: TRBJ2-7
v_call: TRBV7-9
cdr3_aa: CASSSSARHIYEQYF

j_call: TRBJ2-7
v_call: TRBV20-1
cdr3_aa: CSARVLAGGPSPHEQYF

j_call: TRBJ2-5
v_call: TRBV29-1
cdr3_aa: CSVEPGEETQYF

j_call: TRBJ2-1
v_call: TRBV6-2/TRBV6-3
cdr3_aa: CASSLQGFQVF

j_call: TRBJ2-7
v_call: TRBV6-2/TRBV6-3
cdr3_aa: CASNAPGLGSYEQYF

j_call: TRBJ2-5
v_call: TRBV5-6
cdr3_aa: CASSVDRLETQYF